This is a list of T cell receptor beta chains from one sample in a study of T-cell memory formation after mild COVID-19. TCRdb fed the 5' RACE reads into MiXCR, producing one record per CDR3 protein. Here the sample spans 250,000 to 350,000 distinct CDR3 sequences, 19% being singletons. The sequenced material came from PBMCs or a T cell subset sorted from them (not recorded which). The origin of the receptors is a man aged 18 to 29 who had mild COVID-19 (a few samples of this study predate the infection). Cell type and time point are not known. Both conserved end residues are part of each CDR3. Each record gives: V gene, J gene, clone size, D gene, CDR3 DNA, CDR3 protein. A D gene is named only where the DNA matches it firmly. Clone size is given for some rows only: seen once, a few or many times, or a class if the clone is expanded.

>TRBV27|TRBJ2-7|few|TRBD1
TGTGCCAGCAGAGTGCAGGGGGATTTCTACGAGCAGTACTTC
CASRVQGDFYEQYF
>TRBV5-6|TRBJ2-7|NA|NA
TGTGCCAGCACCCAGCTGGCGGCCGGGGGCTACGAGCAGTACTTC
CASTQLAAGGYEQYF
>TRBV7-9|TRBJ2-5|few|NA
TGTGCCAGCAGCTTAGGGCCCAGGGTCAAGACCCAGTACTTC
CASSLGPRVKTQYF
>TRBV12-3/TRBV12-4|TRBJ1-1|NA|NA
TGTGCCAGCACCGCCGGTGGTTATGAAGCTTTCTTT
CASTAGGYEAFF
>TRBV7-3|TRBJ2-5|many|TRBD2
TGTGCCAGCAGCCCGGGACTAGCGGGGGTAGAGACCCAGTACTTC
CASSPGLAGVETQYF
>TRBV6-2/TRBV6-3|TRBJ2-3|NA|NA
TGTGCCAGCAGTTACGTTACAGATACGCAGTATTTT
CASSYVTDTQYF
>TRBV15|TRBJ1-2|NA|TRBD1
TGTGCCACCAGCAGAGCTTGGGACAGGGAGAACTATGGCTACACCTTC
CATSRAWDRENYGYTF
>TRBV6-2/TRBV6-3|TRBJ1-6|few|TRBD1
TGTGCCAGCACCGACCCGGGACAGGGCAGTTCACCCCTCCACTTT
CASTDPGQGSSPLHF
>TRBV19|TRBJ2-1|NA|TRBD2
TGTGCCAGTAGTAACAGCGGGGGGGCCGCCAATGAGCAGTTCTTC
CASSNSGGAANEQFF
>TRBV5-1|TRBJ2-1|many|TRBD1
TGCGCCAGCAGCCCGGGACAGGGGAGAGAGCAGTTCTTC
CASSPGQGREQFF
>TRBV5-1|TRBJ1-5|few|NA
TGCGCCAGCAGCTTGGTGCCGGATCAGCCCCAGCATTTT
CASSLVPDQPQHF
>TRBV2|TRBJ2-3|NA|NA
TGTGCCAGCAGTGAACTAGGAGATACGCAGTATTTT
CASSELGDTQYF
>TRBV9|TRBJ2-1|NA|NA
TGTGCCAGCGGGGGGGCAGTCTACAATGAGCAGTTCTTC
CASGGAVYNEQFF
>TRBV12-3/TRBV12-4|TRBJ2-2|many|TRBD2
TGTGCCAGCAGTGCACTAGCGGGGGACACCGGGGAGCTGTTTTTT
CASSALAGDTGELFF
>TRBV7-9|TRBJ2-5|NA|NA
TGTGCCAGCAGCGCCTCCGGGATCACGGGCCAAGAGACCCAGTACTTC
CASSASGITGQETQYF
>TRBV5-1|TRBJ2-1|many|TRBD1
TGCGCCAGCAGCTTGGATCCGGGACAGTATCGGGATGAGCAGTTCTTC
CASSLDPGQYRDEQFF
>TRBV7-2|TRBJ2-5|NA|NA
TGTGCCAGCTCCTACGGGCAGTCGGGGACCCACTACTTC
CASSYGQSGTHYF
>TRBV7-2|TRBJ2-5|NA|NA
TGTGCCAGCAGCCCAACAGGGCCTCCCTTAAAAGAGACCCAGTACTTC
CASSPTGPPLKETQYF
>TRBV5-1|TRBJ2-3|few|NA
TGCGCCAGCAGCTCGGACTCGTACACAGATACGCAGTATTTT
CASSSDSYTDTQYF
>TRBV29-1|TRBJ1-2|NA|NA
TGCAGCGTCTCCCAGGGGACCTGGGGCTACACCTTC
CSVSQGTWGYTF
>TRBV24-1|TRBJ1-2|NA|NA
TGTGCCACCAGTGCCGCGGGACGGAACTATGGCTACACCTTC
CATSAAGRNYGYTF
>TRBV9|TRBJ2-3|few|TRBD1
TGTGCCAGCAGCAGGGACAGGCTCACAGATACGCAGTATTTT
CASSRDRLTDTQYF
>TRBV6-5|TRBJ2-1|NA|TRBD2
TGTGCCAGCAGGAGACTAGCGGGGGAGAGCTCCTACAATGAGCAGTTCTTC
CASRRLAGESSYNEQFF
>TRBV7-9|TRBJ2-2|NA|TRBD2
TGTGCCAGCAGACCCGAGGCGGGGGGTCCCGGGGAGCTGTTTTTT
CASRPEAGGPGELFF
>TRBV5-1|TRBJ1-1|NA|NA
TGCGCCAGCAGCCTATTACCAGGGGACACTGAAGCTTTCTTT
CASSLLPGDTEAFF
>TRBV6-1|TRBJ2-7|NA|NA
TGTGCCAGCAGTGATTTCAGGGTTCACGAGCAGTACTTC
CASSDFRVHEQYF
>TRBV29-1|TRBJ2-2|few|NA
TGCAGCGTTGTCGGGACAACGAACACCGGGGAGCTGTTTTTT
CSVVGTTNTGELFF
>TRBV3-1|TRBJ1-5|few|NA
TGTGCCAGCAGCCAGGGATCCGATAGCAATCAGCCCCAGCATTTT
CASSQGSDSNQPQHF
>TRBV20-1|TRBJ2-5|NA|TRBD2
TGCAGTGCTAGAGATTCGGGGGGGCAGGGAGAGACCCAGTACTTC
CSARDSGGQGETQYF
>TRBV3-1|TRBJ2-1|once|NA
TGTGCCAGCAGCCCCAGCGGGTTCCCCATTGAGCAGTTCTTC
CASSPSGFPIEQFF
>TRBV4-1|TRBJ2-3|few|NA
TGCGCCAGCAGCCAATCCCTCACAGATACGCAGTATTTT
CASSQSLTDTQYF
>TRBV6-5|TRBJ2-7|NA|NA
TGTGCCAGCAGTTACTCGGCAGGCTACGAGCAGTACTTC
CASSYSAGYEQYF
>TRBV28|TRBJ2-6|few|TRBD2
TGTGCCAGCGGGAGGGGCAGCACTTCTGGGGCCAACGTCCTGACTTTC
CASGRGSTSGANVLTF
>TRBV7-8|TRBJ2-3|NA|NA
TGTGCCAGCAGCCAAAGGGTCCCTTCCCGGGATACGCAGTATTTT
CASSQRVPSRDTQYF
>TRBV5-1|TRBJ2-7|NA|TRBD2
TGCGCCAGCAGCCTCGCCGGGACTAGCGGGGGGAGCTCCTACGAGCAGTACTTC
CASSLAGTSGGSSYEQYF
>TRBV5-5|TRBJ2-5|few|TRBD1
TGTGCCAGCAGCGTCAACCGGGACAGCCAAGAGACCCAGTACTTC
CASSVNRDSQETQYF
>TRBV7-9|TRBJ1-1|few|NA
TGTGCCAGCAGTCCTGAGCAGAACACTGAAGCTTTCTTT
CASSPEQNTEAFF
>TRBV5-1|TRBJ1-6|few|NA
TGCGCCAGCAGCTCAGGAGTCCTCGGGGAACCCCTCCACTTT
CASSSGVLGEPLHF
>TRBV3-1|TRBJ2-7|few|TRBD1
TGTGCCAGCAGCCTCCACCCGACAGGGGCGAAGGAGCAGTACTTC
CASSLHPTGAKEQYF
>TRBV6-6|TRBJ2-5|NA|NA
TGTGCCAGCAGTGAGGGGGGGGGAGAGACCCAGTACTTC
CASSEGGGETQYF
>TRBV7-3|TRBJ2-2|NA|TRBD1
TGTGCCAGCAGCTCCGGGACAGTCACCGGGGAGCTGTTTTTT
CASSSGTVTGELFF
>TRBV7-2|TRBJ1-2|NA|NA
TGTGCCAGCAGCTCCGCCAATGCTAACTATGGCTACACCTTC
CASSSANANYGYTF
>TRBV4-3|TRBJ2-6|few|NA
TGCGCCAGCAGCCAAGTTCGCGTTGGGGCCAACGTCCTGACTTTC
CASSQVRVGANVLTF
>TRBV6-2/TRBV6-3|TRBJ2-3|few|NA
TGTGCCAGCAGTTACCTAGTAGCAACAGATACGCAGTATTTT
CASSYLVATDTQYF
>TRBV18|TRBJ2-5|few|TRBD2
TGTGCCAGCTCACCGGGGGCCCGACTAGCGGGGAAAGAGACCCAGTACTTC
CASSPGARLAGKETQYF
>TRBV24-1|TRBJ2-5|NA|TRBD1
TGTGCCACCAGTGATCCCTCGGACAGGGGATCAGAGACCCAGTACTTC
CATSDPSDRGSETQYF
>TRBV7-3|TRBJ1-6|few|NA
TGTGCCAGCAGTTTACAGCCTTATTCACCCCTCCACTTT
CASSLQPYSPLHF
>TRBV12-3/TRBV12-4|TRBJ2-7|NA|NA
TGTGCCAGCAGTTTACTTCCGAGGCTGGAGCAGTACTTC
CASSLLPRLEQYF
>TRBV12-3/TRBV12-4|TRBJ2-7|many|NA
TGTGCCAGCAGTTCTCCGACCGTAACCTACGAGCAGTACTTC
CASSSPTVTYEQYF
>TRBV4-3|TRBJ2-7|few|TRBD2
TGCGCCAGCAGCCAAGATTCCGAGACTAGCGGGCGTCAGTACTTC
CASSQDSETSGRQYF
>TRBV24-1|TRBJ1-2|few|TRBD1
TGTGCCACCAGTGATCTGAGGACAGGGGGCGACTATGGCTACACCTTC
CATSDLRTGGDYGYTF
>TRBV7-2|TRBJ2-7|few|TRBD2
TGTGCCAGCAGCCCCTATATGGAGGCTAGCGGACCTTACTTC
CASSPYMEASGPYF
>TRBV6-5|TRBJ2-2|few|NA
TGTGCCAGCAGCCGAGCCCCCGGGGAGCTGTTTTTT
CASSRAPGELFF
>TRBV7-9|TRBJ2-2|NA|NA
TGTGCCAGCAGCTTAATCCCGACTCGCACCGGGGAGCTGTTTTTT
CASSLIPTRTGELFF
>TRBV7-2|TRBJ1-1|few|NA
TGTGCCAGCAGCCGGTACGGGACGGCGAACACTGAAGCTTTCTTT
CASSRYGTANTEAFF
>TRBV7-9|TRBJ1-2|NA|NA
TGTGCCAGCGATTTAGTCGGGGCCCCTTATGGCTACACCTTC
CASDLVGAPYGYTF
>TRBV3-1|TRBJ1-1|NA|TRBD1
TGTGCCAGCAGCCCCAACAGGGGGCGGGCTGAAGCTTTCTTT
CASSPNRGRAEAFF
>TRBV12-3/TRBV12-4|TRBJ2-1|NA|NA
TGTGCCAGCAGCCCTCAGACTAGGGTGAGCTCCTACAATGAGCAGTTCTTC
CASSPQTRVSSYNEQFF
>TRBV5-1|TRBJ2-1|NA|NA
TGCGCCAGCAGCCCCGGAGTTCCATTAAATGAGCAGTTCTTC
CASSPGVPLNEQFF
>TRBV9|TRBJ2-1|NA|NA
TGTGCCAGCAGCGAGGGGTTCAGGGTTGGTGAGCAGTTCTTC
CASSEGFRVGEQFF